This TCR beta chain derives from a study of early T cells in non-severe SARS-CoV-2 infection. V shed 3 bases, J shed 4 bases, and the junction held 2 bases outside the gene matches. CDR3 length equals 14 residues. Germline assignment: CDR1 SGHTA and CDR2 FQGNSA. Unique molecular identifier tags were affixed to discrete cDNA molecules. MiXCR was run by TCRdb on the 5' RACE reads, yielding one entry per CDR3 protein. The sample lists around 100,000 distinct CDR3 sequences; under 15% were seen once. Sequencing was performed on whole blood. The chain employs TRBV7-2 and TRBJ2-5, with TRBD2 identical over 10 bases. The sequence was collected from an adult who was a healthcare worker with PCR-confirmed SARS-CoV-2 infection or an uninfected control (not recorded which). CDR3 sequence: CASSFIAGGETQYF. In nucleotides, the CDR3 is TGTGCCAGCAGCTTTATAGCGGGAGGAGAGACCCAGTACTTC.